The sequence of this T cell receptor beta chain was determined in a study of control samples from healthy donors and cancer patients. The protocol was immunoSEQ multiplex PCR, while the TCRdb copy is restricted to in-frame clones and leaves out a portion. Of a few hundred thousand clones in the sample, 90% are singletons; the top ten hold over 5.5%. Losses at the gene ends were 6 bases for V and 6 bases for J; bases not matched to a gene: 6. The CDR3 spans 15 residues. Germline-derived CDR1 and CDR2 are MNHEY and SVGEGT. The J gene is TRBJ1-5, the V gene TRBV6-2 or TRBV6-3; 12 bases match TRBD1. Material: PBMCs. This TCR derives from a man aged 40-55 years with head and neck cancer. The CDR3 reads CASSWDRGLGQPQHF. CDR3 nucleotide sequence: TGTGCCAGCAGCTGGGACAGGGGGCTCGGTCAGCCCCAGCATTTT.